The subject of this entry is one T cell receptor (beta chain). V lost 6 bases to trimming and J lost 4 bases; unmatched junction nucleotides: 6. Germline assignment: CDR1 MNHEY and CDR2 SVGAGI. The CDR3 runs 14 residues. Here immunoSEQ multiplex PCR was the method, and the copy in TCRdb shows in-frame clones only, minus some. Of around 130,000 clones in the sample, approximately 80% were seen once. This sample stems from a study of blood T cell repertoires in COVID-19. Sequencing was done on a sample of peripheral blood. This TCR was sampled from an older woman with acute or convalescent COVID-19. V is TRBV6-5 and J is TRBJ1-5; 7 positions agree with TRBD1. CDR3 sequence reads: CASRAGTENQPQHF. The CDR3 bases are TGTGCCAGCAGAGCCGGGACAGAGAATCAGCCCCAGCATTTT.